This T cell receptor beta chain was sequenced in a study of blood T cell repertoires in COVID-19. Profiling relied on immunoSEQ multiplex PCR, and the TCRdb table lists in-frame clones only, not all of them. Among 50,000 to 75,000 clones listed, 78% were seen once. CDR3 length: 14 amino acids. Trimming shortened V by 3 bases and J by 0 bases, and 8 bases separated the two germline ends. The germline CDR1 and CDR2 sequences are DFQATT and SNEGSKA (reference sequence). The chain employs TRBV20-1 and TRBJ1-4, with D unresolved. The receptor comes from a man aged 55 to 70 with COVID-19, enrolled during active disease. The specimen was peripheral blood. The CDR3 protein is CSASKEATNEKLFF. The CDR3 coding sequence is TGCAGTGCTAGTAAAGAGGCAACTAATGAAAAACTGTTTTTT.